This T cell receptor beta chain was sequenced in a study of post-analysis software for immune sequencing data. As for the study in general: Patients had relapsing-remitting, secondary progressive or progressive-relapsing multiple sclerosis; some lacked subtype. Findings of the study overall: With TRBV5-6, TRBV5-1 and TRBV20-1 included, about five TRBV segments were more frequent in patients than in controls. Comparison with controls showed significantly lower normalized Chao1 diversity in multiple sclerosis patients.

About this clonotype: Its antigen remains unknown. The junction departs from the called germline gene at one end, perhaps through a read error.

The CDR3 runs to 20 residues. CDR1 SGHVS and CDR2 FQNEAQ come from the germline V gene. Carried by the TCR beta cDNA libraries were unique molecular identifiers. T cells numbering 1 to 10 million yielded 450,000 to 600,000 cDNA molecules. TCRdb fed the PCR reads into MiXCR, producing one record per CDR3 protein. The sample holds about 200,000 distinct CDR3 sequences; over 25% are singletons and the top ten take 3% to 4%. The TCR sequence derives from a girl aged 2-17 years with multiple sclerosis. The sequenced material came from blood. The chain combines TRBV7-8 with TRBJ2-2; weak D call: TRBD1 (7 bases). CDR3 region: CAGSLMRQGVAEENTGELFF. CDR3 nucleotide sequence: TGTGCCGGCAGCTTAATGAGACAGGGAGTAGCGGAGGAGAACACCGGGGAGCTGTTTTTT.